The clone carrying this TCR beta chain has a count of ten or more. Antigen unknown. These data originate in a study of early T cells in non-severe SARS-CoV-2 infection. Study in general: Unpaired chains resulted from sequencing bulk RNA of unsorted whole blood.

The length of the CDR3 is 16 residues. CDR1 MNHNS and CDR2 SASEGT come from the germline V gene. With V trimmed by 7 bases and J by 6 bases, 12 bases remained unmatched. The protocol attached unique molecular identifiers to individual cDNA molecules. TCRdb ran MiXCR on the 5' RACE reads and lists one entry per CDR3 protein. The sample lists about 52,000 distinct CDR3 sequences, roughly 11% occurring once. Whole-study results and caveats: VDJdb matches were skewed toward anti-spike CD8 T cell responses.

The chain links TRBV6-1 to TRBJ2-3; 11 positions agree with TRBD1. What was sequenced was whole blood. This clonotype was obtained from an adult who was a healthcare worker with PCR-confirmed SARS-CoV-2 infection or an uninfected control (not recorded which). CDR3 in DNA: TGTGCCAGCACCACCGGACAGGGGGCGTCCGGGGATACGCAGTATTTT. Amino acid sequence: CASTTGQGASGDTQYF.